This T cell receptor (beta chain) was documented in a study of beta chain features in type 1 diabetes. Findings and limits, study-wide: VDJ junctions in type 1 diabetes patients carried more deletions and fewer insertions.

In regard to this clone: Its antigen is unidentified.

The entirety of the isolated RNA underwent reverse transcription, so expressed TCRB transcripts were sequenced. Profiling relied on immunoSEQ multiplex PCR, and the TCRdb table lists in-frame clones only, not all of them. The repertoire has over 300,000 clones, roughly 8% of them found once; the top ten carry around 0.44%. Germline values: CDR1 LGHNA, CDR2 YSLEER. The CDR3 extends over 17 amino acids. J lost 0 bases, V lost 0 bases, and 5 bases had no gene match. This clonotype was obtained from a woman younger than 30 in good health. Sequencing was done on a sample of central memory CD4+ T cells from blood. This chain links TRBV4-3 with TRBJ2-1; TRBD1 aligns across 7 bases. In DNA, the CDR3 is TGCGCCAGCAGCCAAGAGGGACAGCCTTACTCCTACAATGAGCAGTTCTTC. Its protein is CASSQEGQPYSYNEQFF.